One sample yielded the 24 T cell receptor beta chains listed below, sequenced in a study of cytomegalovirus exposure and HLA in healthy donors. Primers included in the PCR were 60 Vbeta and 13 Jbeta primers. Profiled with immunoSEQ multiplex PCR; TCRdb holds only in-frame clones, not every one. The sample lists about 64,000 clones; 65% to 90% were seen once. Sequencing was carried out using PBMCs. Receptors were obtained from a female donor in good health and CMV-seronegative.

The rearrangement joins TRBV7-2 to TRBJ2-7, with 10 nucleotides matching TRBD1. Germline trimming cut 5 bases from V and 5 bases from J; bases unmatched to any gene: 12. There are 16 residues in the CDR3. Germline values: CDR1 SGHTA, CDR2 FQGNSA. CDR3 in amino acids: CASSPPGQGNSHEQYF. The CDR3 nucleotides are TGTGCCAGCAGCCCCCCGGGACAGGGGAATAGCCACGAGCAGTACTTC.

This chain joins TRBV21-1 and TRBJ2-4; the table's TRBD2 call for D was not verified on the DNA. TRBV21-1 is a listed pseudogene. The CDR3 sequence is 16 residues long. For the CDR3, the DNA is TGTGCCAGCAGCGCCAATACCCCGGGGGCCAAAAACATTCAGTACTTC. Amino acid sequence: CASSANTPGAKNIQYF.

The chain is built from TRBV5-1 and TRBJ1-4; unclear D gene. V was shortened by 4 bases and J by 0 bases, with 10 bases between the two germline ends. Per germline, CDR1 SGHRS and CDR2 YFSETQ. The CDR3 is made up of 15 amino acids. CDR3 nucleotides: TGCGCCAGCAGCGGTCGGGGTGCAACTAATGAAAAACTGTTTTTT. Protein product: CASSGRGATNEKLFF.

The CDR3 region is CASSQATSGGYEQYF. CDR3 DNA sequence: TGTGCCAGCAGCCAAGCGACTAGCGGGGGTTACGAGCAGTACTTC. The V and J genes are TRBV4-2 and TRBJ2-7; 12 bases line up with TRBD2. The germline gives CDR1 LGHNA, CDR2 YNFKEQ. With 1 base clipped from V and 4 bases from J, the junction kept 2 bases outside the gene matches. This CDR3 is 15 amino acids long.

V usage is TRBV9 and J usage is TRBJ2-3; 8 nucleotides agree with TRBD2. Germline-derived CDR1 and CDR2 are SGDLS and YYNGEE. Trimming removed 0 bases from V and 0 bases from J; junction bases left unmatched: 6. The CDR3 is made up of 17 amino acids. For the CDR3, the DNA is TGTGCCAGCAGCGTAGGGGGGACGGGAGGGAGCACAGATACGCAGTATTTT. Translating gives CASSVGGTGGSTDTQYF. The whole variable domain, filled in from reference TRBV9 and TRBJ2-3, reads DSGVTQTPKHLITATGQRVTLRCSPRSGDLSVYWYQQSLDQGLQFLIQYYNGEERAKGNILERFSAQQFPDLHSELNLSSLELGDSALYFCASSVGGTGGSTDTQYFGPGTRLTVL.

This chain joins TRBV6-1 and TRBJ2-5; TRBD1 matches at 10 bases. The J call may be faulty, since TRBJ2-7 better matches the DNA end. The CDR3 covers 16 residues. The germline V gene encodes CDR1 MNHNS and CDR2 SASEGT. CDR3 protein: CASSGLTGTGVYEQYF. For the CDR3, the DNA is TGTGCCAGCAGTGGCCTGACCGGGACAGGGGTCTACGAGCAGTACTTC.

The chain combines TRBV5-1 with TRBJ1-6, with no clear D. Germline assignment: CDR1 SGHRS and CDR2 YFSETQ. The germline V and J ends were trimmed by 5 bases and 0 bases, with 21 bases remaining between them. The CDR3 is 19 amino acids. The CDR3 DNA reads TGCGCCAGCAGGCCAACTGAAATGAGATTGAGCTCCTATAATTCACCCCTCCACTTT. This codes for CASRPTEMRLSSYNSPLHF.

This rearrangement joins TRBV28 to TRBJ2-3; possibly TRBD1 for D (6 bases). V was pared by 5 bases and J by 2 bases, with 17 bases between. This CDR3 is built from 16 residues. The germline V gene has CDR1 MDHEN and CDR2 SYDVKM. The CDR3 is CASSPGGRGDTDTQYF. CDR3 sequence (DNA): TGTGCCAGCAGTCCCGGAGGCAGGGGAGACACAGATACGCAGTATTTT.

This clone was counted between two and nine times. The J gene is TRBJ2-5, the V gene TRBV10-3; D is possibly TRBD2 (5 bases). Germline CDR1 and CDR2: ENHRY and SYGVKD. This CDR3 region has 14 residues. Between the trimmed V and J ends, which lost 4 bases and 5 bases, there was a span of 14 bases. The CDR3 spells CAISGRESGETQYF. In nucleotides, the CDR3 is TGTGCCATCAGTGGTAGGGAGTCCGGGGAGACCCAGTACTTC.

The rearrangement links TRBV5-1 to TRBJ2-3; 9 nucleotides line up with TRBD2. The V and J ends lost 3 bases and 0 bases, in that order; junction bases with no gene match: 5. The germline V gene has CDR1 SGHRS and CDR2 YFSETQ. The CDR3 extends over 16 amino acids. The CDR3 DNA reads as TGCGCCAGCAGCTCAAATAGCGGGGGTAGCACAGATACGCAGTATTTT. Translated: CASSSNSGGSTDTQYF.

For the CDR3, the DNA is TGTGCCTGGAGCCTCAGGGGGGTAGTCGAAAAACTGTTTTTT. Protein product: CAWSLRGVVEKLFF. The chain joins TRBV30 to TRBJ1-4; 7 nucleotides match TRBD1. CDR3 size: 14 residues. The V and J ends lost 3 bases and 8 bases, in that order; junction bases with no gene match: 9. The germline V gene encodes CDR1 GTSNPN and CDR2 SVGIG (reference sequence). The whole variable domain, filled in from reference TRBV30 and TRBJ1-4, reads SQTIHQWPATLVQPVGSPLSLECTVEGTSNPNLYWYRQAAGRGLQLLFYSVGIGQISSEVPQNLSASRPQDRQFILSSKKLLLSDSGFYLCAWSLRGVVEKLFFGSGTQLSVL.

This clone came up once. This rearrangement joins TRBV11-2 to TRBJ2-5; D might be TRBD1 (5 bases). This CDR3 has 12 amino acids. Looked up from germline, CDR1 is SGHAT and CDR2 is FQNNGV. Between the trimmed V and J ends, which lost 5 bases and 4 bases, there was a span of 8 bases. The CDR3 spells CASSPRAETQYF. CDR3 DNA sequence: TGTGCCAGCAGCCCCAGGGCAGAGACCCAGTACTTC.

The chain links TRBV4-1 to TRBJ1-4, with D tentatively TRBD1 (5 bases). From germline, CDR1 is MGHRA and CDR2 YSYEKL. V was shortened by 1 base and J by 4 bases, with 16 bases between the two germline ends. The CDR3 has 17 residues. The CDR3 DNA is TGCGCCAGCAGCCAAGGACTGGCAGGGCGGAATAATGAAAAACTGTTTTTT. Translation: CASSQGLAGRNNEKLFF.

The table lists this clone with a few counts. This chain connects TRBV19 to TRBJ2-1; 12 bases fit TRBD2. Losses at the gene ends were 5 bases for V and 8 bases for J; bases not matched to a gene: 10. CDR1 and CDR2 from the germline V gene are LNHDA and SQIVND (reference sequence). This CDR3 comprises 16 residues. The CDR3 loop reads CASSVPLAGGPDEQFF. CDR3 nucleotide sequence: TGTGCCAGTAGTGTCCCCCTAGCGGGGGGGCCCGATGAGCAGTTCTTC.

The chain joins TRBV30 to TRBJ2-7, with D hard to call. V was shortened by 3 bases and J by 3 bases, with 15 bases between the two germline ends. Looked up from germline, CDR1 is GTSNPN and CDR2 is SVGIG (reference sequence). The CDR3 is 14 residues long. CDR3 DNA: TGTGCCTGGAGATTCCGAGGCGGCCTCTACGAGCAGTACTTC. Protein sequence: CAWRFRGGLYEQYF.

The V and J genes are TRBV7-2 and TRBJ2-5; weak D call: TRBD1 (5 bases). With 2 bases removed from V and 9 bases from J, the gap between germline ends came to 7 bases. The CDR3 is made up of 11 amino acids. Germline V gene data show CDR1 as SGHTA and CDR2 as FQGNSA. CDR3 in amino acids: CASSLMGPQYF. The CDR3 DNA is TGTGCCAGCAGCTTAATGGGGCCCCAGTACTTC.

V and J are TRBV25-1 and TRBJ2-7; 7 nucleotides match TRBD2. The CDR3 loop spans 14 amino acids. The germline CDR1 and CDR2 sequences are MGHDK and SYGVNS. The J segment lost 6 bases and the V segment lost 6 bases, leaving 11 bases of the junction unmatched. The CDR3 spells CASSRDWRGSEQYF. CDR3 DNA: TGTGCCAGCAGCCGGGACTGGCGGGGGAGCGAGCAGTACTTC.

CDR3 nucleotides: TGTGCCAGCACCCCCCCCTTGGGGGGGACGTGGGGCTACACCTTC. This codes for CASTPPLGGTWGYTF. The rearrangement links TRBV28 to TRBJ1-2; D might be TRBD1 (5 bases). The CDR3 loop spans 15 amino acids. Trimming took off 7 bases at V and 8 bases at J, with 23 bases between the two ends. Germline V CDR1 and CDR2: MDHEN, SYDVKM.

The V gene is TRBV10-3, the J gene TRBJ2-5, with 10 bases aligning to TRBD2. This CDR3 is 15 amino acids long. CDR1 is ENHRY and CDR2 is SYGVKD in the germline V gene. The ends lost 4 bases at V and 4 bases at J; junction bases unmatched: 6. CDR3 in amino acids: CAISVGSGRAETQYF. The CDR3, as DNA: TGTGCCATCAGTGTTGGCAGCGGGAGGGCAGAGACCCAGTACTTC.

The chain recombines TRBV4-1 with TRBJ1-1; D unclear. Germline lookup yields CDR1 MGHRA and CDR2 YSYEKL. The CDR3 is 16 residues long. The germline V and J ends were trimmed by 0 bases and 5 bases, with 16 bases remaining between them. DNA for the CDR3: TGCGCCAGCAGCCAAGACTTCCGGGAGGGATTGACTGAAGCTTTCTTT. Its protein is CASSQDFREGLTEAFF.

V gene TRBV4-1 combines with J gene TRBJ1-4; the match to TRBD1 covers 8 bases. This CDR3 comprises 17 residues. From germline, CDR1 is MGHRA and CDR2 YSYEKL. Trimming removed 1 base from V and 3 bases from J; junction bases left unmatched: 7. The CDR3 coding sequence is TGCGCCAGCAGCCAAGGGGCAGGGGGCTGGTCTAATGAAAAACTGTTTTTT. This codes for CASSQGAGGWSNEKLFF.

This clone was seen a few times. The V gene is TRBV28, the J gene TRBJ2-1; TRBD2 matches at 10 bases. Germline assignment: CDR1 MDHEN and CDR2 SYDVKM. V shed 3 bases and J 5 bases; nucleotides not matched to a gene: 4. This CDR3 spans 15 amino acids. CDR3 region: CASSFWTSGNNEQFF. The CDR3 DNA sequence: TGTGCCAGCAGTTTCTGGACTAGCGGAAACAATGAGCAGTTCTTC.

The V call is TRBV2, the J call TRBJ2-7; no definite D call. CDR1 and CDR2 from the germline V gene are SNHLY and FYNNEI. V dropped 5 bases and J dropped 2 bases, with 7 bases sitting between them. The CDR3 length is 12 residues. The CDR3 DNA reads TGTGCCAGCAGTATTCAGGCCTACGAGCAGTACTTC. This sequence encodes CASSIQAYEQYF. Looking up the rest from reference TRBV2 and TRBJ2-7 gives the full variable domain: EPEVTQTPSHQVTQMGQEVILRCVPISNHLYFYWYRQILGQKVEFLVSFYNNEISEKSEIFDDQFSVERPDGSNFTLKIRSTKLEDSAMYFCASSIQAYEQYFGPGTRLTVT.

The chain joins TRBV6-1 to TRBJ2-7; 7 bases agree with TRBD1. The CDR3 is 15 residues long. In germline, CDR1 is MNHNS, CDR2 SASEGT. J was trimmed by 4 bases and V by 3 bases; bases with no gene match: 9. The CDR3: CASSDERGTVYEQYF. CDR3 DNA: TGTGCCAGCAGTGACGAACGAGGGACAGTTTACGAGCAGTACTTC.